This T cell receptor (beta chain) is drawn from a study of T-cell memory formation after mild COVID-19 (dated by TCRdb to the early 2020s). About the study as a whole: Most TCR sequence clusters were specific to one of the two donors. T-cell clones expanding and contracting after mild COVID-19 in a couple of donors were tracked by longitudinal TCRalpha and TCRbeta repertoire sequencing. Two young, previously healthy adult volunteers made up the cohort, one male and one female. The study at large found these results: From day 15 to 85, contracting clones showed balanced CD4/CD8 phenotypes, whereas a second wave of clones that expanded from day 15 to 37 leaned towards CD4+. Contracting CD4+ clones were found mainly in CM and EM memory subsets, while CD8+ clones were enriched in EMRA. The study covered only a couple of mild cases, and larger cohorts including severe cases with pre-infection samples were considered necessary. Some responding clones were detected in pre-infection memory, which suggested that pre-existing cross-reactive memory T cells had joined the SARS-CoV-2 response. The second-wave clones that peaked on day 37 were not confirmed to be SARS-CoV-2 specific.

CDR1 is given as MNHEY and CDR2 as SVGAGI, both from the germline V gene. From the cysteine up to the phenylalanine, the CDR3 has a length of 15 residues. CDR3 DNA only is kept here, 45 bases in frame from base 1. V ends up 2 bases short and J 3 bases short, with an unmatched junction base count of 5. Reads for this sample came from an Illumina NovaSeq 6000. cDNA libraries for TCRalpha and TCRbeta were prepared by 5'RACE using constant-segment primers, with sample barcodes and unique molecular identifiers added. RNA was extracted from every sample with Trizol reagent. Amplification of the libraries took two PCR steps, and the second step added a second sample barcode plus Illumina TruSeq adapters. Sequencing of the libraries was done on an Illumina NovaSeq, producing 2 x 150 bp paired-end reads. Concerning the study's data processing: Reads were demultiplexed and collapsed into UMI-guided consensus sequences with migec v1.2.7. Using mixcr v2.1.11, UMI consensuses were aligned to TRA and TRB V and J templates and then assembled into clonotypes. A clonotype was counted as expanded or contracted only if both edgeR and NoisET called the change significant, with noise models trained on biological replicates. edgeR calls used a false discovery rate-adjusted p below 0.01 and a log2 fold-change threshold of 1. PCA with hierarchical clustering of max-normalized trajectories of the 1000 most abundant clonotypes was used as exploratory dynamics analysis. The CD4 or CD8 phenotype of responding clones was assigned using the separately sequenced CD4+ and CD8+ repertoires. TCRdb took the public reads, trimmed them with fastp at Q25, ran MiXCR for clone calling and kept in-frame beta chains. Each entry merges the rows of one CDR3 protein and shows their most common DNA and genes. TCRdb's processing, not the authors', yielded these V and J calls. This sample comprises approximately 290,000 distinct CDR3 sequences, roughly a fifth of them detected only once. Roughly 21% of the sample rests with the top ten.

For this clonotype: Its antigen target is currently unknown. Per-base quality was not reported, and no clone a single base away is much larger than it.

Ficoll-Paque density gradient centrifugation was used to isolate PBMCs. The chain joins TRBV6-5 to TRBJ2-5, with TRBD1 matching 8 junction bases. This TCR derives from a man aged 18 to 30 who had mild COVID-19 (a few samples of this study predate the infection). The sample titles of this study are shuffled in the database, so cell type and time point are left out; the donor was told from shared clones. Sequenced material: PBMCs or a T cell subset sorted from them (not recorded which). In nucleotides, the sequence is TGTGCCAGCAGTTACACGACAGGGGAGAAAGAGACCCAGTACTTC. Translated, this gives CASSYTTGEKETQYF.